The 6 T cell receptor beta chains listed next were all sequenced from one sample in a study of blood T cells in healthy people across ages. For the second PCR, which ran for about 7 to 12 cycles, a sample-barcoded 5' primer and a J-beta primer mix were used. In TCRdb, the 5' RACE reads were re-called with MiXCR into one record per CDR3 protein. The sample contains 1.5 million to 2 million distinct CDR3 sequences, about 50% of which appear only once. The sequenced sample consisted of blood. Receptors originate from a woman in her 40s in good health.

On this clonotype itself: The junction departs from the called germline gene at one end, perhaps through a read error. The chain links TRBV7-7 to TRBJ2-1; 7 nucleotides align to TRBD2. The CDR3 sequence is 13 residues long. The germline V gene encodes CDR1 SSHAT and CDR2 FNYEAQ (reference sequence). The CDR3 DNA reads as TGTGCTAGCAGCTCTCGACTAGCTAGTGAGCAGTTCTTC. Its protein product is CASSSRLASEQFF.

J is TRBJ2-4 and V is TRBV20-1; TRBD2 aligns across 8 bases. The length of the CDR3 is 16 residues. Trimming at V came to 5 bases and at J to 0 bases, leaving 9 bases not matched to a gene. CDR1 is DFQATT, CDR2 SNEGSKA, per germline (reference sequence). CDR3 nucleotide sequence: TGCAGTGCTTCTTGGGAGCGGGGGATAGCCAAAAACATTCAGTACTTC. Translation gives CSASWERGIAKNIQYF.

A note on this clonotype: A junction end diverges from the germline sequence, so it may reflect a read error. The V gene is TRBV7-8, the J gene TRBJ2-7, with D possibly matching TRBD1 (6 bases). The CDR3 is made up of 13 amino acids. Germline CDR1 is SGHVS and CDR2 is FQNEAQ. The CDR3 DNA follows: TGTGCCAGCGGCTTGAGGACAGCCTACGAGCAGTACTTC. Its protein product is CASGLRTAYEQYF.

The chain is built from TRBV15 and TRBJ2-5; D is perhaps TRBD2 (5 bases). The J call may be incorrect, as the DNA end agrees better with TRBJ2-4. The CDR3 loop spans 14 amino acids. The germline gives CDR1 LNHNV, CDR2 YYDKDF (reference sequence). The CDR3 is CATSRAFGEGIQYF. The CDR3 nucleotides read TGTGCCACCAGCAGAGCATTCGGGGAAGGCATTCAGTACTTC.

This clonotype was seen only a few times. The chain couples TRBV4-1 to TRBJ2-4; a weak D match, TRBD2 (6 bases). The CDR3 length is 19 residues. Germline V CDR1 and CDR2: MGHRA, YSYEKL. V was shortened by 0 bases and J by 6 bases, with 24 bases between the two germline ends. DNA for the CDR3: TGCGCCAGCAGCCAAGAGCCCCTGGGGTCTCGCGTCGGGGGAAACATTCAGTACTTC. This sequence encodes CASSQEPLGSRVGGNIQYF.

In this sample, this clonotype turned up a few times. The chain couples TRBV7-2 to TRBJ2-4; the D gene is possibly TRBD1 (6 bases). V lost 1 base and J 2 bases, leaving 12 bases between the germline ends. The germline gives CDR1 SGHTA, CDR2 FQGNSA. CDR3 size: 16 residues. The DNA for the CDR3 is TGTGCCAGCAGCTTAGTCCTGGGGGCCCCCAAAAACATTCAGTACTTC. It specifies CASSLVLGAPKNIQYF. The entire variable domain, with the rest obtained from reference TRBV7-2 and TRBJ2-4, is as follows: GAGVSQSPSNKVTEKGKDVELRCDPISGHTALYWYRQSLGQGLEFLIYFQGNSAPDKSGLPSDRFSAERTGGSVSTLTIQRTQQEDSAVYLCASSLVLGAPKNIQYFGAGTRLSVL.